This T cell receptor beta chain came from a study of T cell repertoires in cytomegalovirus infection (dated by TCRdb to between 2018 and 2020). For context, the study as a whole: Alongside well-studied HLA-B-restricted epitopes, the peptide stimulations were aimed at recently identified HLA-C-restricted CMV epitopes, whose presentation resists viral immunomodulation. Because public TCR beta signatures pointed to carriage of CMV infection together with the matching HLA type, the HLA type of each donor mattered for the analysis. General conclusions and limits of the study: The ex vivo response was dominated by HLA-C-restricted CMV-specific TCR beta clonotypes, which also provided the single most frequent clonotype in two of eight donors. Carriers of CMV infection plus the relevant HLA type were discriminated by the cumulative frequency of public TCR beta family members in the study cohort and in an independent roughly 370-donor cohort.

What the treatment or condition label conveys for this sample: in vitro stimulation with specific CMV peptide epitopes to enrich CMV-specific T cells. Including the terminal cysteine and phenylalanine, the CDR3 comprises 15 residues. Only CDR3 DNA remains: 45 bases, in frame from the first base. Via the germline V gene, CDR1 is SGHVS and CDR2 FQNEAQ. V is pared back by 3 bases and J by 1 base, with 12 bases lying between the germline termini. This clonotype was seen ten or more times. Its antigen remains unidentified. No base quality information exists; no much larger clone differs at one position. The sequencing machine was an Illumina HiSeq 1500. TCRdb passed the public sequencing reads through fastp at Q25 and MiXCR, retaining productive beta sequences. Rows with a matching CDR3 protein are joined into one entry that keeps the most common DNA and genes. Within this sample are roughly 87,000 distinct CDR3 sequences, with around 28% of them counted one time only. The ten largest account for over 60% of the sample.

This sequence uses TRBV7-8 and TRBJ1-1; the D gene identity is not certain. The sequence derives from a human donor in good health (CMV status not recorded). Some clones in this sample may be carry-over from other donors' samples. Sequenced here: CD8+ T cells from cultured PBMCs, sampled from culture after CMV antigen stimulation. The base sequence is TGTGCCAGCAGCTTCGGAAGGGTTGGGAACACTGAAGCTTTCTTT. Translated, it gives CASSFGRVGNTEAFF.